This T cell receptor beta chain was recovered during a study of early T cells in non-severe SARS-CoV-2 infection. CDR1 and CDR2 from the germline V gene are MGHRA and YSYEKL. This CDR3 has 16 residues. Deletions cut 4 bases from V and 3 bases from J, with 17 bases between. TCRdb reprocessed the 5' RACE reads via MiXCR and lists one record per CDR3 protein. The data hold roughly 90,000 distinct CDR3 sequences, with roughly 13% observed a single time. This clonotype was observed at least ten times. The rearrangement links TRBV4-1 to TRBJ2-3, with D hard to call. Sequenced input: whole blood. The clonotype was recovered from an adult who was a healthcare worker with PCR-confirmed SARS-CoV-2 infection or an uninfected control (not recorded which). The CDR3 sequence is CASSLPGYTSTDTQYF. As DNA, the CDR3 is TGCGCCAGCAGCCTTCCGGGCTATACCTCTACAGATACGCAGTATTTT.